This T cell receptor beta chain was recorded in a study of blood T cell repertoires in COVID-19. The wider study: The United States, Italy and Spain were the sources of the acute and convalescent COVID-19 samples. T cells, B-cell-depleted T cells, or PBMCs supplied cDNA or gDNA.

Germline CDR1 and CDR2: PRHDT and FYEKMQ (reference sequence). The CDR3 has 21 amino acids. Trimming left V 1 base short and J 0 bases short, with 28 bases between. In the original analysis: Reference gene primer amplification gave estimated nucleated cell counts. The assay was immunoSEQ multiplex PCR, and TCRdb's table has in-frame clones only and misses some. V and J calls and clone size are those listed in that table; D and trimming were worked out from the DNA. This table has 55,000 to 65,000 clones, almost 80% appearing once. Material for sequencing was peripheral blood. This chain uses TRBV13 with TRBJ2-7; D might be TRBD2 (6 bases). The sequence was obtained from a man in his 60s with acute or convalescent COVID-19. The CDR3 protein is CASSLVWGSGPTEGYSYEQYF. CDR3 sequence (DNA): TGTGCCAGCAGCTTAGTATGGGGGTCTGGTCCGACGGAGGGTTACTCCTACGAGCAGTACTTC.